Listed here are 8 T cell receptor beta chains from one sample, sequenced in a study of blood T cell repertoires in COVID-19. The data were produced by immunoSEQ multiplex PCR, yet TCRdb's version contains in-frame clones alone and is incomplete. Of about 190,000 clones in the sample, 80% to 85% are singletons; the top ten hold about a fifth. Sequencing was done on a sample of peripheral blood. Receptors originate from a human donor in a cohort sampled during active COVID-19.

The chain recombines TRBV5-1 with TRBJ2-7; 8 bases agree with TRBD1. The CDR3 has 14 residues. The germline CDR1 and CDR2 sequences are SGHRS and YFSETQ. J lost 1 base, V lost 5 bases, and 5 bases had no gene match. CDR3: CASSLGQGSYEQYF. As DNA, the CDR3 is TGCGCCAGCAGTCTTGGACAGGGATCCTACGAGCAGTACTTC.

This clone came up once. The chain combines TRBV9 with TRBJ2-7; D is possibly TRBD1 (5 bases). V lost 0 bases, J lost 9 bases, and 19 bases lay in between. This CDR3 has 15 amino acids. The germline CDR1 and CDR2 sequences are SGDLS and YYNGEE. The CDR3 DNA is TGTGCCAGCAGCGTAGGACAGAAATTGGGTCAGTGGCAGTACGTC. Amino acid sequence: CASSVGQKLGQWQYV.

This chain uses TRBV7-9 with TRBJ2-5, with D hard to call. The CDR3 runs 13 residues. Germline CDR1 is SEHNR and CDR2 is FQNEAQ (reference sequence). V lost 5 bases and J lost 5, with 12 bases in between. Written as DNA, the CDR3 is TGTGCCAGCAGCGTACCCTCCGGGGAGACCCAGTACTTC. This gives the protein CASSVPSGETQYF.

The chain links TRBV5-1 to TRBJ2-5; D is ambiguous. Germline-derived CDR1 and CDR2 are SGHRS and YFSETQ. Between the trimmed V and J ends, which lost 0 bases and 4 bases, there was a span of 13 bases. This CDR3 is 15 amino acids long. The CDR3 region is CASSLVGGLGETQYF. The CDR3 DNA reads as TGCGCCAGCAGCTTGGTAGGTGGGCTGGGAGAGACCCAGTACTTC.

The rearrangement links TRBV27 to TRBJ1-1, with D possibly TRBD1 on 6 matching bases. The germline V and J ends were trimmed by 5 bases and 0 bases, with 10 bases remaining between them. The CDR3 consists of 14 residues. Germline V gene lookup returns CDR1 MNHEY and CDR2 SMNVEV (reference sequence). CDR3 region: CASSVQGLNTEAFF. CDR3 nucleotides: TGTGCCAGCAGTGTACAGGGTTTGAACACTGAAGCTTTCTTT.

A word on this clone: Other DNA sequences within the sample encode an identical CDR3. J is TRBJ1-1 and V is TRBV18; D gene unclear. V was trimmed by 3 bases and J by 1 base, leaving 6 bases between them. CDR1 KGHSH and CDR2 LQKENI come from the germline V gene. This CDR3 comprises 13 residues. The CDR3 DNA reads as TGTGCCAGCTCACCCGGCGGGAACACTGAAGCTTTCTTT. This encodes CASSPGGNTEAFF.

This clone appeared a few times. The V and J genes are TRBV5-1 and TRBJ2-6; 9 nucleotides agree with TRBD1. CDR1 and CDR2 from the germline V gene are SGHRS and YFSETQ. With 3 bases clipped from V and 3 bases from J, the junction kept 1 base outside the gene matches. CDR3 length: 15 residues. This chain's CDR3 is CASSWTGDGANVLTF. The CDR3 DNA sequence: TGCGCCAGCAGCTGGACAGGGGATGGGGCCAACGTCCTGACTTTC.

The rearrangement joins TRBV5-1 to TRBJ2-1; TRBD2 might be the D (6 bases). The CDR3 is 14 residues long. The germline V gene has CDR1 SGHRS and CDR2 YFSETQ. V was shortened by 4 bases and J by 6 bases, with 14 bases between the two germline ends. Here the CDR3 DNA reads TGCGCCAGCAGCCCGAGGGACTTCCCCAATGAGCAGTTCTTC. Translating gives CASSPRDFPNEQFF.